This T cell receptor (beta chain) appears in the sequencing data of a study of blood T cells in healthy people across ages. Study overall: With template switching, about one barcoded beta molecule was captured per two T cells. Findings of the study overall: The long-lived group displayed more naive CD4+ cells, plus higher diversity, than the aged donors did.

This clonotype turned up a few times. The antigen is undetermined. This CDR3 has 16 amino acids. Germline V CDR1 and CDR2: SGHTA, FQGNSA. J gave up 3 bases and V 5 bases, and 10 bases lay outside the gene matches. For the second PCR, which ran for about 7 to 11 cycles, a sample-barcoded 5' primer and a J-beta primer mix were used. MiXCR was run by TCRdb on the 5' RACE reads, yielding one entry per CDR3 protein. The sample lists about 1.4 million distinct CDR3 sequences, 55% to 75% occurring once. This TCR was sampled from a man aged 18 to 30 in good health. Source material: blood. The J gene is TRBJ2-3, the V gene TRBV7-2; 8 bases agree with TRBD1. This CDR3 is CASSASGGSRTDTQYF. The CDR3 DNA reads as TGTGCCAGCAGCGCCTCAGGGGGCTCTAGGACAGATACGCAGTATTTT.